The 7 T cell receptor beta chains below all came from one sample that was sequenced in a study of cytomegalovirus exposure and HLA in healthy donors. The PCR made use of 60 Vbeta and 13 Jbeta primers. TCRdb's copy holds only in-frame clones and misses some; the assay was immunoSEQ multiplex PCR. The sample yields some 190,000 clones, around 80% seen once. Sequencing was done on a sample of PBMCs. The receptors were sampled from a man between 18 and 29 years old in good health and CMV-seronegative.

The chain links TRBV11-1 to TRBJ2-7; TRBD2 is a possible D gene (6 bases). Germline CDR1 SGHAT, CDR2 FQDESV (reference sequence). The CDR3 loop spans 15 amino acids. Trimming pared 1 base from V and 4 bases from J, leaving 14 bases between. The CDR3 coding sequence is TGTGCCAGCAGCTTAGGGCCAGGGAGGACTTACGAGCAGTACTTC. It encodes CASSLGPGRTYEQYF.

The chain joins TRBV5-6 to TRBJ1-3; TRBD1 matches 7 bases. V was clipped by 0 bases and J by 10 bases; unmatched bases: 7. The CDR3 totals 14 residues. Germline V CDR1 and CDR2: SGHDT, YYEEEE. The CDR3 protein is CASSLGRTGRTIYF. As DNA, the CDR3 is TGTGCCAGCAGCTTGGGACGGACAGGCCGTACCATATATTTT.

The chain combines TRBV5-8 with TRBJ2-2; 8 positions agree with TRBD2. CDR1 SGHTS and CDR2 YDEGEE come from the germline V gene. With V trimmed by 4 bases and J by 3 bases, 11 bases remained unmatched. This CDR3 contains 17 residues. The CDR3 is CASSLRFGRAYTGELFF. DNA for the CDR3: TGTGCCAGCAGCCTCCGTTTCGGGAGGGCCTACACCGGGGAGCTGTTTTTT.

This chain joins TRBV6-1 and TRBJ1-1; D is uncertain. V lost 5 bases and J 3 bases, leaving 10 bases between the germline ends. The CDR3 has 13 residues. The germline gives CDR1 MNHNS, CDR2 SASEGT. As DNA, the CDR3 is TGTGCCAGCAGTCGGCAGGTTGACACTGAAGCTTTCTTT. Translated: CASSRQVDTEAFF.

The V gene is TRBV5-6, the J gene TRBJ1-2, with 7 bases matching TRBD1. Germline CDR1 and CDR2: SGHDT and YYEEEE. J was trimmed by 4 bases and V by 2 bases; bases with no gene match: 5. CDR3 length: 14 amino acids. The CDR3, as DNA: TGTGCCAGCAGCTTCGGGACAGAGACCTATGGCTACACCTTC. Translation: CASSFGTETYGYTF.

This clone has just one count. Here the CDR3 DNA reads TGTGCCAGCAGCTCCTTGGGACTAGCGGGAATCTCTGGGGCCAACGTCCTGACTTTC. As protein: CASSSLGLAGISGANVLTF. The chain uses TRBV7-6 and TRBJ2-6, with 13 positions matching TRBD2. The CDR3 consists of 19 residues. The germline V gene encodes CDR1 SGHVS and CDR2 FNYEAQ. V shed 4 bases and J 0 bases; nucleotides not matched to a gene: 6.

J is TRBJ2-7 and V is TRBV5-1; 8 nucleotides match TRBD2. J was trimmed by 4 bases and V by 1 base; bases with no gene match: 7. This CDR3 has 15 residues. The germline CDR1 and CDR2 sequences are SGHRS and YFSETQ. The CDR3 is CASSLFGTSIYEQYF. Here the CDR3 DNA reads TGCGCCAGCAGCTTGTTCGGGACTAGTATATACGAGCAGTACTTC.